This T cell receptor (beta chain) stems from a study of control samples from healthy donors and cancer patients. Sequencing was performed with immunoSEQ multiplex PCR; in TCRdb, only in-frame clones are kept and a portion is missing. Here the sample spans 250,000 to 300,000 clones, around 80% being singletons. This clone was observed once. Germline loops: CDR1 LGHDT, CDR2 YNNKEL (reference sequence). This CDR3 region has 15 residues. J lost 0 bases, V lost 4 bases, and 2 bases had no gene match. The chain recombines TRBV3-1 (or the pseudogene TRBV3-2) with TRBJ2-4, with TRBD1 identical over 8 bases. The sample consisted of PBMCs. The TCR sequence derives from a woman aged 60-75 years with lung cancer. The CDR3 region has the DNA TGTGCCAGCAGCCTACAGGGGGGAGCCAAAAACATTCAGTACTTC. Translated, it gives CASSLQGGAKNIQYF.